Each of the 5 T cell receptor beta chains below was sequenced from the same sample in a study of blood T cell repertoires in COVID-19 (dated by TCRdb to about 2020). The library came from the immunoSEQ multiplex PCR assay. TCRdb retrieved this table from immuneACCESS and kept in-frame rearrangements only. Not all clones are present; in checked studies, unresolved V genes account for under half, and no reason is known for the remainder. The table for this sample lists 160,000 or so clones; about 80% of them were counted only once. The ten biggest clones cover approximately 3% of the sample. Sample: PBMCs or T cells enriched from blood (not recorded which). These receptor sequences come from a woman aged 60-75 years who had recovered from COVID-19.

In its sample, this clone was seen once. J is TRBJ1-2 and V is TRBV5-1; 9 bases match TRBD1. The CDR3 spans 16 residues. The germline V gene encodes CDR1 SGHRS and CDR2 YFSETQ. V dropped 2 bases and J dropped 6; count of bases not matched to a gene: 11. CDR3 region: CASSFRGTGKDDGYTF. CDR3 sequence (DNA): TGCGCCAGCAGCTTCCGGGGGACAGGGAAGGATGATGGCTACACCTTC.

This sequence joins TRBV27 and TRBJ1-5, with no clear D. Germline values: CDR1 MNHEY, CDR2 SMNVEV (reference sequence). The CDR3 covers 12 residues. The germline V and J ends were trimmed by 5 bases and 3 bases, with 5 bases remaining between them. DNA for the CDR3: TGTGCCAGCAGTCTTGTCAATCAGCCCCAGCATTTT. Amino acid sequence: CASSLVNQPQHF.

The DNA for the CDR3 is TGTGCCAGCAGCTTTTCGAGGGTGCCGAACACTGAAGCTTTCTTT. Its translation: CASSFSRVPNTEAFF. This chain uses TRBV7-9 with TRBJ1-1, with D unclear. The V gene's germline CDR1 is SEHNR and CDR2 FQNEAQ (reference sequence). This CDR3 comprises 15 residues. V was clipped by 3 bases and J by 1 base, with 12 bases between them. The full variable domain, rest sourced from reference TRBV7-9 and TRBJ1-1, is DTGVSQNPRHKITKRGQNVTFRCDPISEHNRLYWYRQTLGQGPEFLTYFQNEAQLEKSRLLSDRFSAERPKGSFSTLEIQRTEQGDSAMYLCASSFSRVPNTEAFFGQGTRLTVV.

J is TRBJ2-2 and V is TRBV7-9; D is possibly TRBD1 (5 bases). The ends were cut back, 7 bases at V and 6 bases at J, with 9 bases in the middle. Germline lookup yields CDR1 SEHNR and CDR2 FQNEAQ (reference sequence). The CDR3 is 12 amino acids. The CDR3 DNA is TGTGCCAGCAACCAGGGATCCGGGGAGCTGTTTTTT. Its protein product is CASNQGSGELFF.

This chain connects TRBV7-2 to TRBJ2-3, with 11 nucleotides matching TRBD2. The germline V gene has CDR1 SGHTA and CDR2 FQGNSA. With V trimmed by 5 bases and J by 7 bases, 11 bases remained unmatched. The CDR3 is 16 residues long. CDR3 region: CASSPWGGTSGNTQYF. The CDR3 bases are TGTGCCAGCAGCCCCTGGGGCGGGACTAGCGGTAATACGCAGTATTTT.